A selection of T cell receptor beta chains follows, all from one sample in a study of T cells in Graves' hyperthyroidism and ophthalmopathy. TCRdb re-analysed the multiplex PCR reads in MiXCR, keeping a single row per CDR3 protein. Of 300,000 to 450,000 distinct CDR3 sequences listed, 15% to 17% were seen once; the top ten hold roughly a quarter. The sequenced material came from blood. The receptors here all came from a woman younger than 30 with Graves' hyperthyroidism that later progressed to Graves' ophthalmopathy. Both conserved end residues are part of each CDR3. Fields, in order: V gene, J gene, clone size, D gene, CDR3 protein, CDR3 DNA. The D gene is left open where the match is weak. Clone size appears in some rows only: once, few, many, or a class for an expanded clone.

TRBV28	TRBJ1-6	many	-	CASSALGQGSSYNSPLHF	TGTGCCAGCAGCGCCCTTGGGCAGGGCAGCTCCTATAATTCACCCCTCCACTTT
TRBV27	TRBJ2-3	few	TRBD2	CASSLASGSGDTQYF	TGTGCCAGCAGTCTCGCTAGCGGGAGTGGAGATACGCAGTATTTT
TRBV12-3/TRBV12-4	TRBJ1-1	many	-	CASSLQAGGEAFF	TGTGCCAGCAGTTTACAGGCGGGTGGTGAAGCTTTCTTT
TRBV5-5	TRBJ2-7	many	-	CASTFSDGSAEGQYF	TGTGCCAGCACCTTCTCGGACGGCTCGGCCGAGGGGCAGTACTTC
TRBV7-8	TRBJ1-6	few	-	CASSAEGGAISPLHF	TGTGCCAGCAGCGCCGAGGGAGGGGCCATTTCACCCCTCCACTTT
TRBV27	TRBJ2-7	-	-	CDSRKSYEQYF	TGTGACAGCAGGAAATCCTACGAGCAGTACTTC
TRBV3-1	TRBJ2-5	many	-	CASSQVGYQETQYF	TGTGCCAGCAGCCAAGTGGGATATCAAGAGACCCAGTACTTC
TRBV4-1	TRBJ1-4	-	TRBD1	CASSRQGSATNEKLFF	TGCGCCAGCAGCCGACAGGGGTCGGCAACTAATGAAAAACTGTTTTTT
TRBV29-1	TRBJ2-7	few	-	CSAKKGGTYEQYF	TGCAGCGCCAAAAAAGGGGGGACCTACGAGCAGTACTTC
TRBV7-2	TRBJ2-5	few	-	CASSLLGPQETQYF	TGTGCCAGCAGCTTATTGGGACCGCAAGAGACCCAGTACTTC
TRBV3-1	TRBJ2-7	many	TRBD2	CASSPDGLAAYEQYF	TGTGCCAGCAGCCCGGATGGACTAGCGGCCTACGAGCAGTACTTC
TRBV24-1	TRBJ2-2	many	TRBD1	CATSDWSWTGSSYGELFF	TGTGCCACCAGTGATTGGTCTTGGACAGGGAGTTCCTACGGGGAGCTGTTTTTT
TRBV20-1	TRBJ1-1	many	-	CSARVLRVPVNTEAFF	TGCAGTGCTAGAGTCCTCCGGGTTCCCGTGAACACTGAAGCTTTCTTT
TRBV5-1	TRBJ2-1	few	TRBD1	CASFDQGASYNEQFF	TGCGCCAGCTTCGACCAGGGGGCTTCATACAATGAGCAGTTCTTC
TRBV28	TRBJ1-1	many	TRBD1	CASSFGWGQGPSGNTEAFF	TGTGCCAGCAGTTTCGGGTGGGGACAGGGCCCGTCCGGGAACACTGAAGCTTTCTTT
TRBV27	TRBJ2-5	many	TRBD1	CASSRQGAETQYF	TGTGCCAGCAGTAGACAGGGGGCTGAGACCCAGTACTTC
TRBV18	TRBJ1-5	-	-	CASSQVPQGPSNQPQHF	TGTGCCAGCTCACAAGTGCCGCAGGGGCCGAGCAATCAGCCCCAGCATTTT
TRBV13	TRBJ2-3	-	-	CVSSLVGLGDTQYF	TGTGTCAGCAGCTTAGTGGGATTGGGGGATACGCAGTATTTT
TRBV28	TRBJ2-7	many	-	CASSLRTVVEQYF	TGTGCCAGCAGTTTGAGGACAGTGGTCGAGCAGTACTTC
TRBV19	TRBJ2-2	many	-	CASKAGANTGELFF	TGTGCCAGCAAGGCAGGAGCGAACACCGGGGAGCTGTTTTTT
TRBV5-1	TRBJ1-2	many	-	CASSNNNYGYTF	TGCGCCAGCAGCAACAATAACTATGGCTACACCTTC
TRBV19	TRBJ2-1	few	TRBD2	CASSIGARASGVHNEQFF	TGTGCCAGTAGTATAGGGGCCCGGGCTAGCGGAGTCCACAATGAGCAGTTCTTC
TRBV18	TRBJ2-7	-	-	CASSPRDDEQYF	TGTGCCAGCTCACCACGGGACGACGAGCAGTACTTC
TRBV7-9	TRBJ1-1	few	-	CASIATGTEAFF	TGTGCCAGCATAGCCACGGGGACTGAAGCTTTCTTT
TRBV7-2	TRBJ2-1	many	TRBD2	CASSHTTGLAGLEQFF	TGTGCCAGCAGCCATACAACGGGACTAGCGGGCTTAGAGCAGTTCTTC
TRBV6-1	TRBJ1-3	few	-	CASSPEGTSGNTIYF	TGTGCCAGCAGCCCCGAGGGTACCTCTGGAAACACCATATATTTT
TRBV5-1	TRBJ2-3	many	-	CASSLPLLGDTQYF	TGCGCCAGCAGCTTGCCCCTTCTCGGAGATACGCAGTATTTT
TRBV20-1	TRBJ1-1	many	-	CSARDPQGNTEAFF	TGCAGTGCTAGAGATCCACAGGGAAATACTGAAGCTTTCTTT
TRBV20-1	TRBJ1-3	-	TRBD1	CSAREPGTGGYRNTIYF	TGCAGTGCTAGAGAGCCAGGGACAGGGGGCTATAGAAACACCATATATTTT
TRBV30	TRBJ1-2	many	TRBD1	CVGQGVNYGYTF	TGTGTGGGACAGGGGGTTAACTATGGCTACACCTTC